The 30 T cell receptor beta chains reported below all come from one sample, sequenced in a study of OX40 agonist ivuxolimab in advanced cancers. Assay used: immunoSEQ multiplex PCR; TCRdb lists only in-frame clones, some missing. The sample has around 100,000 clones, roughly 90% seen once. Here the sequenced sample was CD4+ or CD8+ T cells sorted from blood, taken in a trial of the OX40 agonist ivuxolimab. The receptor source for this set is an adult with an advanced solid tumor such as melanoma, head and neck, liver or kidney cancer.

This chain links TRBV6-5 with TRBJ2-7; 10 bases agree with TRBD1. CDR1 and CDR2 from the germline V gene are MNHEY and SVGAGI. The J segment lost 5 bases and the V segment lost 2 bases, leaving 3 bases of the junction unmatched. The CDR3 contains 14 residues. In DNA form, the CDR3 reads TGTGCCAGCAGTTACAGGACAGGGGGGCACGAGCAGTACTTC. It yields the protein CASSYRTGGHEQYF.

This chain links TRBV7-9 with TRBJ2-7; a weak D match, TRBD1 (5 bases). The V and J ends lost 5 bases and 6 bases respectively, with 11 bases between them. Germline-derived CDR1 and CDR2 are SEHNR and FQNEAQ (reference sequence). The CDR3 contains 12 residues. CDR3 sequence: CASSHAGFEQYF. CDR3 nucleotide sequence: TGTGCCAGCAGCCATGCAGGGTTCGAGCAGTACTTC.

In its sample, this clone was seen a few times. J is TRBJ1-5 and V is TRBV7-8; 7 bases fit TRBD1. The V gene's germline CDR1 is SGHVS and CDR2 FQNEAQ. V was pared by 1 base and J by 0 bases, with 9 bases of the junction left unmatched. The CDR3 is made up of 18 amino acids. The CDR3, as DNA: TGTGCCAGCAGCTTAGGGGGGGACAGAGCGAATAGCAATCAGCCCCAGCATTTT. Amino acids: CASSLGGDRANSNQPQHF.

The V call is TRBV9, the J call TRBJ1-2; 7 nucleotides agree with TRBD1. CDR1 SGDLS and CDR2 YYNGEE come from the germline V gene. The CDR3 spans 14 residues. J gave up 4 bases and V 1 base, and 4 bases lay outside the gene matches. Here the CDR3 reads CASSVTGVGYGYTF. The CDR3 bases are TGTGCCAGCAGCGTAACAGGGGTCGGCTATGGCTACACCTTC.

This rearrangement joins TRBV20-1 to TRBJ2-3; D gene ambiguous. The CDR3 is 11 residues long. The V gene's germline CDR1 is DFQATT and CDR2 SNEGSKA (reference sequence). Trimming cost V 1 base and J 1 base, with 0 bases left between them. This CDR3 reads CSARGTDTQYF. The CDR3 nucleotides are TGCAGTGCTAGAGGCACAGATACGCAGTATTTT.

In DNA form, the CDR3 reads TGCGCCAGCAGCGGAACTAGAAGGGTATACAATGAGCAGTTCTTC. Translation: CASSGTRRVYNEQFF. V is TRBV5-1 and J is TRBJ2-1; tentatively, D is TRBD2 (5 bases). CDR1 is SGHRS, CDR2 YFSETQ, per germline. CDR3 length: 15 residues. V lost 4 bases and J lost 4, with 15 bases in between.

This chain uses TRBV7-3 with TRBJ2-2; D perhaps matches TRBD2 (6 bases). V gave up 3 bases and J gave up 1 base, with 6 bases separating them. The germline CDR1 and CDR2 sequences are SGHTA and FQGTGA. The CDR3 contains 14 residues. The CDR3 region is CASSLGGNTGELFF. CDR3 in DNA: TGTGCCAGCAGCTTGGGGGGGAACACCGGGGAGCTGTTTTTT. Based on the CDR3 plus reference TRBV7-3 and TRBJ2-2, the full variable domain is GAGVSQTPSNKVTEKGKYVELRCDPISGHTALYWYRQSLGQGPEFLIYFQGTGAADDSGLPNDRFFAVRPEGSVSTLKIQRTERGDSAVYLCASSLGGNTGELFFGEGSRLTVL.

This chain uses TRBV28 with TRBJ2-7; D gene ambiguous. The CDR3 is made up of 13 amino acids. Germline assignment: CDR1 MDHEN and CDR2 SYDVKM. V was cut by 8 bases and J by 1 base, with 12 bases left in between. In DNA form, the CDR3 reads TGTGCCAGCTTAGACCCTGGGTCCTACGAGCAGTACTTC. Its protein product is CASLDPGSYEQYF.

The chain is built from TRBV6-5 and TRBJ2-5; 8 bases agree with TRBD1. The CDR3 length is 16 residues. After removal of 0 bases from V and 0 bases from J, the junction contained 3 bases not matched to a gene. Germline V gives CDR1 MNHEY, CDR2 SVGAGI. For the CDR3, the DNA is TGTGCCAGCAGTTACTCGGGGACAGGCAACCAAGAGACCCAGTACTTC. Protein sequence: CASSYSGTGNQETQYF.

This chain joins TRBV5-1 and TRBJ2-7, with 10 bases that match TRBD2. Germline values: CDR1 SGHRS, CDR2 YFSETQ. This CDR3 has 14 amino acids. With 4 bases clipped from V and 3 bases from J, the junction kept 4 bases outside the gene matches. In nucleotides, the CDR3 is TGCGCCAGCAGCACCGGGACTAGCGTCTACGAGCAGTACTTC. Its translation: CASSTGTSVYEQYF.

This rearrangement joins TRBV28 to TRBJ2-5; 10 positions match TRBD2. Looked up from germline, CDR1 is MDHEN and CDR2 is SYDVKM. Unmatched junction bases numbered 10, after V lost 5 bases and J lost 1 base. CDR3 length equals 17 residues. CDR3 coding DNA: TGTGCCAGCAGTCGGACTAGCGGTCAGGCTTTCCAAGAGACCCAGTACTTC. It is translated as CASSRTSGQAFQETQYF. The full variable domain, rest sourced from reference TRBV28 and TRBJ2-5, is DVKVTQSSRYLVKRTGEKVFLECVQDMDHENMFWYRQDPGLGLRLIYFSYDVKMKEKGDIPEGYSVSREKKERFSLILESASTNQTSMYLCASSRTSGQAFQETQYFGPGTRLLVL.

The rearrangement uses TRBV7-3 and TRBJ2-2, with 8 bases fitting TRBD2. The junction had 6 bases not matched to a gene; V was cut back by 3 bases and J by 6 bases. The germline V gene encodes CDR1 SGHTA and CDR2 FQGTGA. The CDR3 consists of 15 residues. The CDR3 region is CASSLTGTRSGELFF. The DNA for the CDR3 is TGTGCCAGCAGCTTGACCGGGACTAGGTCCGGGGAGCTGTTTTTT.

This sequence joins TRBV5-8 and TRBJ1-4, with a tentative D call TRBD1 (5 bases). CDR1 is SGHTS, CDR2 YDEGEE, per germline. Trimming took off 1 base at V and 6 bases at J, with 10 bases between the two ends. The CDR3 length is 14 residues. The CDR3 DNA follows: TGTGCCAGCAGCTTGAAGGGGTATGATGAAAAACTGTTTTTT. Translation: CASSLKGYDEKLFF.

The chain recombines TRBV7-3 with TRBJ1-1, with D uncertain. This CDR3 spans 13 amino acids. Germline V gives CDR1 SGHTA, CDR2 FQGTGA. V was trimmed by 3 bases and J by 1 base, leaving 6 bases between them. This CDR3 is CASSFPGNTEAFF. As DNA, the CDR3 is TGTGCCAGCAGCTTCCCCGGGAACACTGAAGCTTTCTTT.

This sequence joins TRBV10-3 and TRBJ2-6; D call uncertain. The CDR3 has 12 residues. CDR1 ENHRY and CDR2 SYGVKD come from the germline V gene. V was pared by 10 bases and J by 1 base, with 5 bases between. CDR3 in amino acids: CATESGANVLTF. The CDR3 DNA is TGTGCCACTGAGTCTGGGGCCAACGTCCTGACTTTC.

The chain joins TRBV21-1 to TRBJ1-3; the table's D gene call, TRBD1, was not cross checked with the DNA. TRBV21-1 counts as a pseudogene. This CDR3 comprises 18 residues. The CDR3 DNA reads as TGTGCCACCGACCCCCTTTGTACTGGGGGCGCCCCTGGAAACACCATATATTTT. Its protein is CATDPLCTGGAPGNTIYF.

This clone appeared a single time. J is TRBJ2-3 and V is TRBV5-6, with TRBD2 as a possible D gene (5 bases). The CDR3 has 14 residues. Germline V gives CDR1 SGHDT, CDR2 YYEEEE. V was clipped by 4 bases and J by 0 bases, with 9 bases between them. CDR3 bases: TGTGCCAGCAGCCCGACGGGGAGCACAGATACGCAGTATTTT. Its translation is CASSPTGSTDTQYF.

This clone was seen only once. DNA of the CDR3: TGTGCCACCAGCAGACCTTGGCGGGAGATGGGCCACAATGAGCAGTTCTTC. This sequence encodes CATSRPWREMGHNEQFF. The chain combines TRBV15 with TRBJ2-1, with 7 positions matching TRBD2. The CDR3 extends over 17 amino acids. V lost 2 bases to trimming and J lost 5 bases; unmatched junction nucleotides: 12. CDR1 and CDR2 from the germline V gene are LNHNV and YYDKDF (reference sequence).

V usage is TRBV30 and J usage is TRBJ1-4; maybe TRBD1 (6 bases). CDR1 GTSNPN and CDR2 SVGIG come from the germline V gene (reference sequence). This CDR3 is 14 amino acids long. The CDR3 nucleotides are TGTGCACATAGGGTGCCCGGAGGGGGTGAAAAACTGTTTTTT. Translated: CAHRVPGGGEKLFF.

The gene calls are TRBV5-1 and TRBJ2-7, with a tentative D call TRBD1 (5 bases). The length of the CDR3 is 13 residues. Germline V lookup: CDR1 SGHRS, CDR2 YFSETQ. V dropped 7 bases and J dropped 6 bases, with 17 bases sitting between them. CDR3 sequence (DNA): TGCGCCAGCCGCCCGGACACAATTGGCGAGCAGTACTTC. The encoded protein is CASRPDTIGEQYF.

This sequence joins TRBV7-9 and TRBJ2-7; D may correspond to TRBD1 or TRBD2 (5 bases each). V was trimmed by 5 bases and J by 12 bases, leaving 20 bases between them. This CDR3 comprises 13 residues. Germline V gives CDR1 SEHNR, CDR2 FQNEAQ (reference sequence). This CDR3 reads CASSAPPRSGTYF. Written as DNA, the CDR3 is TGTGCCAGCAGCGCACCACCCCGGTCGGGGACGTACTTC.

The V gene is TRBV19, the J gene TRBJ2-2; the match to TRBD1 covers 8 bases. With V trimmed by 9 bases and J by 6 bases, 12 bases remained unmatched. Per germline, CDR1 LNHDA and CDR2 SQIVND (reference sequence). This CDR3 contains 15 residues. CDR3 loop: CASRAQGASAGELFF. CDR3 DNA sequence: TGTGCCAGCCGAGCCCAGGGGGCGTCGGCCGGGGAGCTGTTTTTT.

This chain connects TRBV18 to TRBJ2-2; D gene ambiguous. V was pared by 4 bases and J by 3 bases, with 6 bases between. CDR3 size: 13 residues. The germline CDR1 and CDR2 sequences are KGHSH and LQKENI. CDR3: CASSLLDTGELFF. The CDR3 nucleotides are TGTGCCAGCTCACTATTAGACACCGGGGAGCTGTTTTTT. Full variable domain (rest looked up from reference TRBV18 and TRBJ2-2): NAGVMQNPRHLVRRRGQEARLRCSPMKGHSHVYWYRQLPEEGLKFMVYLQKENIIDESGMPKERFSAEFPKEGPSILRIQQVVRGDSAAYFCASSLLDTGELFFGEGSRLTVL.

The V gene is TRBV6-1, the J gene TRBJ2-1, with TRBD2 identical over 8 bases. The CDR3 is 14 residues long. Germline CDR1 and CDR2: MNHNS and SASEGT. J lost 8 bases, V lost 6 bases, and 9 bases had no gene match. The CDR3 DNA sequence: TGTGCCAGCAGGGAGGGACTAGGGTTCGATGAGCAGTTCTTC. It is translated as CASREGLGFDEQFF.

The chain is built from TRBV6-1 and TRBJ2-3; D is uncertain. CDR1 is MNHNS, CDR2 SASEGT, per germline. V was pared by 1 base and J by 5 bases, with 10 bases between. This CDR3 has 14 residues. The CDR3 DNA sequence: TGTGCCAGCAGTGAAGGGTATAGGGAAGATACGCAGTATTTT. Its protein is CASSEGYREDTQYF.

This clone was recorded once. The rearrangement joins TRBV19 to TRBJ2-1; the match to TRBD2 covers 13 bases. The germline V gene has CDR1 LNHDA and CDR2 SQIVND (reference sequence). Unmatched junction bases numbered 9, after V lost 5 bases and J lost 14 bases. The CDR3 has 14 residues. In DNA form, the CDR3 reads TGTGCCAGTAGTCCACGGACTAGCGGGAGTAAAGAGTTCTTC. This codes for CASSPRTSGSKEFF.

J is TRBJ2-3 and V is TRBV6-5; TRBD2 aligns across 9 bases. The ends lost 6 bases at V and 5 bases at J; junction bases unmatched: 6. The length of the CDR3 is 14 residues. Germline lookup yields CDR1 MNHEY and CDR2 SVGAGI. The DNA for the CDR3 is TGTGCCAGCAGGTCACTAGCGGGTGGAGATACGCAGTATTTT. Its translation: CASRSLAGGDTQYF.

V gene TRBV6-6 combines with J gene TRBJ2-2; TRBD2 aligns across 8 bases. The length of the CDR3 is 14 residues. J lost 7 bases, V lost 8 bases, and 9 bases had no gene match. Germline V CDR1 and CDR2: MNHNY, SVGAGI (reference sequence). CDR3 sequence reads: CASGPAGAGGELFF. DNA for the CDR3: TGTGCCAGCGGCCCAGCGGGAGCGGGCGGGGAGCTGTTTTTT.

The chain couples TRBV4-2 to TRBJ2-5, with 9 bases identical to TRBD1. Germline CDR1 and CDR2: LGHNA and YNFKEQ. CDR3 length equals 18 residues. J lost 2 bases, V lost 2 bases, and 12 bases had no gene match. This CDR3 is CASSQRRSGTGLQETQYF. The CDR3 nucleotides are TGTGCCAGCAGCCAAAGAAGATCCGGGACAGGGTTACAAGAGACCCAGTACTTC.

The genes are TRBV11-2 and TRBJ1-1; D is undetermined. The germline V gene has CDR1 SGHAT and CDR2 FQNNGV. CDR3 length equals 13 residues. Trimming stripped 10 bases from V and 1 base from J, with 13 bases between. Here the CDR3 reads CAKPEKPNTEAFF. As DNA, the CDR3 is TGTGCCAAACCAGAAAAACCGAACACTGAAGCTTTCTTT.